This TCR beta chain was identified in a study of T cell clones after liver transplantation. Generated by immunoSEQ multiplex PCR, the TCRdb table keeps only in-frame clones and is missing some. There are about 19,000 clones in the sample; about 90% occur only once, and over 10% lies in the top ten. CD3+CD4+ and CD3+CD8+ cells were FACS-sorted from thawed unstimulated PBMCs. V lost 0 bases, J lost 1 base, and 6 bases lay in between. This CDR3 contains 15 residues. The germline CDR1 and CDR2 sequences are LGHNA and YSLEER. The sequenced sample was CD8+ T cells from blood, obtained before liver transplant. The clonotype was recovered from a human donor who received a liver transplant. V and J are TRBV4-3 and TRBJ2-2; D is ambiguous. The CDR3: CASSQERLNTGELFF. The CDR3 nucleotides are TGCGCCAGCAGCCAAGAAAGGCTGAACACCGGGGAGCTGTTTTTT.